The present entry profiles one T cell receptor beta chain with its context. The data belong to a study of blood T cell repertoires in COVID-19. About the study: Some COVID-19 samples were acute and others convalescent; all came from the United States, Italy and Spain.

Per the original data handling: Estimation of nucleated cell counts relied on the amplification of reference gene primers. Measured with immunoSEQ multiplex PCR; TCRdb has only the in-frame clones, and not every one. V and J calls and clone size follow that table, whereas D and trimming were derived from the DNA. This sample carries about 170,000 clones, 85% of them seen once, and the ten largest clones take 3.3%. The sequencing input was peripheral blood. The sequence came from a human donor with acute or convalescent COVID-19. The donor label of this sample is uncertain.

CDR3 sequence reads: CASTPLVPSGGAGGTDTQYF. The CDR3 DNA reads as TGTGCCAGCACCCCCCTGGTCCCTAGCGGGGGGGCCGGTGGCACAGATACGCAGTATTTT. The chain carries TRBV2 and TRBJ2-3; 12 bases align to TRBD2. Trimming removed 7 bases from V and 1 base from J; junction bases left unmatched: 18. The CDR3 is 20 amino acids. Germline CDR1 SNHLY, CDR2 FYNNEI.